The present TCR beta chain was sequenced within a study of blood T cell repertoires in COVID-19. The table came from immunoSEQ multiplex PCR; TCRdb's copy has only in-frame clones and leaves some out. The table lists some 380,000 clones, roughly 90% of them singletons. The V and J ends lost 3 bases and 3 bases, in that order; junction bases with no gene match: 6. The CDR3 extends over 14 amino acids. Germline assignment: CDR1 SGDLS and CDR2 YYNGEE. The TCR was taken from a middle-aged woman with acute COVID-19. The chain recombines TRBV9 with TRBJ2-7; 7 bases align to TRBD1. The sequenced sample was PBMCs or T cells enriched from blood (not recorded which). This CDR3 is CASSGLTGDYEQYF. CDR3 nucleotides: TGTGCCAGCAGCGGGTTAACAGGGGACTACGAGCAGTACTTC.